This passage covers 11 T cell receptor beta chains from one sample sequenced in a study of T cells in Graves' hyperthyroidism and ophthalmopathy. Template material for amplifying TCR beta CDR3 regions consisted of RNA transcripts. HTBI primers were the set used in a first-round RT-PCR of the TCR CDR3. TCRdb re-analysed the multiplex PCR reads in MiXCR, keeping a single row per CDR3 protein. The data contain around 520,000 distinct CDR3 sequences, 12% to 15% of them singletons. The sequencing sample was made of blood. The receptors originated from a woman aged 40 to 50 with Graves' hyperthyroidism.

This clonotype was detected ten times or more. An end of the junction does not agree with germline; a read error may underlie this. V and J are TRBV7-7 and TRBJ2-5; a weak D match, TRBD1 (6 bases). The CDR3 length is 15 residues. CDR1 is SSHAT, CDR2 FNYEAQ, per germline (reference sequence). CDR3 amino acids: CASSQQGAKFETQYF. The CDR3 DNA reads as TGTGCTAGCAGCCAACAGGGCGCTAAGTTTGAGACCCAGTACTTC.

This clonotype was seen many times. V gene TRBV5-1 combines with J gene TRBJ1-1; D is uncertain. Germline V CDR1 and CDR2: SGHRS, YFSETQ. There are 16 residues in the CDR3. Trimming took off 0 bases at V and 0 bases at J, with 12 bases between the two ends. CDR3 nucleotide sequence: TGCGCCAGCAGCTTGGATGGGGATCCTATGAACACTGAAGCTTTCTTT. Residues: CASSLDGDPMNTEAFF.

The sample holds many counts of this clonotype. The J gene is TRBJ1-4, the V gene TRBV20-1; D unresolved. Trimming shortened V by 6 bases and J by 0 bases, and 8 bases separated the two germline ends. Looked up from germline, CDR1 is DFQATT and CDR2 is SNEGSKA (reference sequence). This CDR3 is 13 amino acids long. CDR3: CSALPATNEKLFF. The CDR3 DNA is TGCAGTGCCCTGCCCGCAACTAATGAAAAACTGTTTTTT.

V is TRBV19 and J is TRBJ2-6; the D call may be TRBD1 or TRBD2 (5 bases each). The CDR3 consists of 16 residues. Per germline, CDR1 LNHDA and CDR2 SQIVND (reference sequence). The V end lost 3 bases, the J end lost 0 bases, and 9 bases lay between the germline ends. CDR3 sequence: CASSIGTSSGANVLTF. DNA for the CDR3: TGTGCCAGTAGTATTGGGACCAGCTCTGGGGCCAACGTCCTGACTTTC.

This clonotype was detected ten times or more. CDR3 sequence reads: CASRTQESYNEQFF. The CDR3 DNA sequence: TGTGCCAGCAGGACACAGGAATCCTACAATGAGCAGTTCTTC. The chain carries TRBV28 and TRBJ2-1, with D perhaps TRBD1 (5 bases). Deletions cut 6 bases from V and 1 base from J, with 10 bases between. Germline lookup yields CDR1 MDHEN and CDR2 SYDVKM. The CDR3 covers 14 residues.

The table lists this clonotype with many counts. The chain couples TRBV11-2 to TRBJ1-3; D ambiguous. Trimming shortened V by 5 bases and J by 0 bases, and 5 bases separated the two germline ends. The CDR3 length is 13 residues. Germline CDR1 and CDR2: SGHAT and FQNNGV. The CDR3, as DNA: TGTGCCAGCAGCGCCTCCTCTGGAAACACCATATATTTT. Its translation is CASSASSGNTIYF.

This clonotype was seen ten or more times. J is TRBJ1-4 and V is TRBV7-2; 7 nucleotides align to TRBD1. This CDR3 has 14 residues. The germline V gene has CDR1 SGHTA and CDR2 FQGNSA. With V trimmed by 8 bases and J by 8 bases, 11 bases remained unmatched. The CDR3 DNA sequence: TGTGCCAGCTCACTACAGGGGTGGGAGGAAAAACTGTTTTTT. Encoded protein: CASSLQGWEEKLFF.

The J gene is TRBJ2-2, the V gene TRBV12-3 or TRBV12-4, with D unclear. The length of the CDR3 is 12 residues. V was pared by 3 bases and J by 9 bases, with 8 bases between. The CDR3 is CASSLSSRELFF. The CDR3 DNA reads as TGTGCCAGCAGTTTGTCCTCTAGGGAGCTGTTTTTT.

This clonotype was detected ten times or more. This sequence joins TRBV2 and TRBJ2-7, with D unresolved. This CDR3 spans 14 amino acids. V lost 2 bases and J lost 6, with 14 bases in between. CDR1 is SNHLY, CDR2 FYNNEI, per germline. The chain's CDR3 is CASSELSRQTEQYF. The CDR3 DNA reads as TGTGCCAGCAGTGAATTATCGCGTCAGACCGAGCAGTACTTC.

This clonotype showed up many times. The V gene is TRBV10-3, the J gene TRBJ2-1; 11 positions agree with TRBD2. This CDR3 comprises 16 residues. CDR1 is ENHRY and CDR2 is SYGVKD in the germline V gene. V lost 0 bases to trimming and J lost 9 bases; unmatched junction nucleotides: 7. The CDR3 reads CAISESLAGGPGEQFF. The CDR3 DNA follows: TGTGCCATCAGTGAGTCGTTAGCGGGAGGGCCGGGTGAGCAGTTCTTC.

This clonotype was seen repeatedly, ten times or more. This chain's CDR3 is CAWMAQLNTEAFF. The CDR3 coding sequence is TGTGCCTGGATGGCGCAGTTGAACACTGAAGCTTTCTTT. The chain couples TRBV30 to TRBJ1-1; D gene uncertain. This CDR3 spans 13 amino acids. Trimming took off 4 bases at V and 0 bases at J, with 9 bases between the two ends. The germline V gene has CDR1 GTSNPN and CDR2 SVGIG (reference sequence). Variable domain in full (rest from reference TRBV30 and TRBJ1-1): SQTIHQWPATLVQPVGSPLSLECTVEGTSNPNLYWYRQAAGRGLQLLFYSVGIGQISSEVPQNLSASRPQDRQFILSSKKLLLSDSGFYLCAWMAQLNTEAFFGQGTRLTVV.